These 21 T cell receptor beta chains were sequenced from one sample in a study of tumor and adjacent non-tumor tissue in lung cancer. No cell sorting was done before RNA was extracted from the tissue. Three rounds of nested PCR, following a modified ARM-PCR protocol, produced the TCRbeta library. MiXCR, applied by TCRdb to the multiplex PCR reads, yields one record per CDR3 protein. The table includes tens of thousands of distinct CDR3 sequences, over 75% detected once. Material for sequencing was lung tumor tissue. These receptors were collected from a woman aged 45-65 years with non-small cell lung cancer.

This clonotype was recorded only once. At one end, the junction sequence differs from germline, possibly due to a read error. The CDR3 DNA reads TGTGCCAGCGGTTACACATTAATATACTACGAGCAGTACTTC. Translated: CASGYTLIYYEQYF. The rearrangement links TRBV6-2 or TRBV6-3 to TRBJ2-7; D ambiguous. Germline V gene lookup returns CDR1 MNHEY and CDR2 SVGEGT. This CDR3 spans 14 amino acids.

Details on this clonotype: One end of the junction varies from germline; a read error may be responsible. V and J are TRBV11-2 and TRBJ2-1, with a possible D match to TRBD1 (5 bases). The length of the CDR3 is 12 residues. Germline CDR1 and CDR2: SGHAT and FQNNGV. CDR3 in amino acids: CASILGVYGQFF. The CDR3, as DNA: TGTGCCAGCATCTTAGGGGTATATGGGCAATTCTTC. The whole variable domain, filled in from reference TRBV11-2 and TRBJ2-1, reads EAGVAQSPRYKIIEKRQSVAFWCNPISGHATLYWYQQILGQGPKLLIQFQNNGVVDDSQLPKDRFSAERLKGVDSTLKIQPAKLEDSAVYLCASILGVYGQFFGPGTRLTVL.

With respect to this clonotype: Sequence at one end of the junction differs from germline and may be a read error. The rearrangement joins TRBV11-2 to TRBJ2-2; TRBD1 matches 7 bases. CDR3 length equals 14 residues. Per the germline V gene, CDR1 is SGHAT and CDR2 is FQNNGV. The CDR3 sequence: CASSKNWDSGDLFF. The CDR3 DNA follows: TGTGCCAGCAGCAAAAACTGGGACAGTGGGGACCTGTTTTTT.

To note about this clonotype: One junction end disagrees with the germline gene, perhaps due to a read error. In nucleotides, the CDR3 is TGCAGCGTTGCAGGGGCTGGCAGTCAGCCCCAGCATTTC. Encoded protein: CSVAGAGSQPQHF. The V gene is TRBV29-1, the J gene TRBJ1-5, with D possibly being TRBD1 (6 bases). CDR3 length: 13 amino acids. Germline CDR1 and CDR2: SQVTM and ANQGSEA.

Concerning this clonotype: At one of its ends the junction is not consistent with the germline gene, which may arise from a read error. The rearrangement links TRBV4-2 to TRBJ2-3; maybe TRBD2 (6 bases). The CDR3 covers 17 residues. Germline loops: CDR1 LGHNA, CDR2 YNFKEQ. As DNA, the CDR3 is TGTGCTAGCAGCCAAGTACGAGCGGGCGGATCCACAGATACGCAGTGTTTT. Translation gives CASSQVRAGGSTDTQCF.

On this clonotype itself: Germline is not matched at one junction end, which may reflect a read error. V is TRBV29-1 and J is TRBJ2-1; D is tentatively TRBD1 or TRBD2 (5 bases each). Germline CDR1 and CDR2: SQVTM and ANQGSEA. There are 12 residues in the CDR3. DNA of the CDR3: TGTAGCGATGAAGCCGAGGCAGGGGAGCAGTTCTTC. This sequence encodes CSDEAEAGEQFF.

The table lists this clonotype with a few counts. At one end the junction does not follow the germline gene, possibly because of a read error. V is TRBV20-1 and J is TRBJ1-1; D might be TRBD1 (5 bases). Germline loops: CDR1 DFQATT, CDR2 SNEGSKA (reference sequence). The CDR3 totals 16 residues. The CDR3 loop reads CSAGDPVAGTNTEAFF. The CDR3 nucleotides read TGCAGTGCTGGAGATCCCGTGGCAGGGACGAACACTGAAGCTTTCTTT.

This clonotype was seen a handful of times. Being one base from a much bigger clone, this may be a read error. The chain joins TRBV28 to TRBJ1-5, with no clear D. The V end lost 6 bases, the J end lost 0 bases, and 6 bases lay between the germline ends. The CDR3 contains 13 residues. The germline V gene has CDR1 MDHEN and CDR2 SYDVKM. For the CDR3, the DNA is TGTGCCAGCAGGGCCTATAGCAATCAGCCCCAGCATTTT. As protein: CASRAYSNQPQHF.

Details on this clonotype: An end of the junction does not agree with germline; a read error may underlie this. This sequence joins TRBV29-1 and TRBJ2-2; 9 positions agree with TRBD2. The CDR3 is 15 amino acids. Germline V lookup: CDR1 SQVTM, CDR2 ANQGSEA. The CDR3 reads CSIVLLAGGVGELFF. The DNA for the CDR3 is TGCAGTATTGTTCTCCTGGCGGGAGGGGTCGGGGAGTTGTTTTTT.

This clonotype was seen a single time. Germline and junction disagree at one end, which may indicate a read error. CDR3 in amino acids: CASSFQSFTDTQFF. CDR3 sequence (DNA): TGTGCCAGCAGTTTCCAGTCTTTCACGGATACGCAGTTTTTT. This rearrangement joins TRBV6-6 to TRBJ2-3; D unresolved. Germline assignment: CDR1 MNHNY and CDR2 SVGAGI (reference sequence). This CDR3 has 14 amino acids.

This clonotype came up a few times. It may be a read error: a sequence one base away is much more abundant. The chain joins TRBV7-8 to TRBJ2-2; D unresolved. This CDR3 comprises 15 residues. V was clipped by 3 bases and J by 0 bases, with 8 bases between them. Germline CDR1 and CDR2: SGHVS and FQNEAQ. CDR3 sequence: CASSFTNANTGELFF. CDR3 sequence (DNA): TGTGCCAGCAGCTTCACTAACGCGAACACCGGGGAGCTGTTTTTT.

As for this clonotype: Lacking the conserved final phenylalanine or tryptophan, this CDR3 likely reflects a read error. The V call is TRBV12-3 or TRBV12-4, the J call TRBJ1-1; possible D gene TRBD1, 5 bases. Trimming removed 1 base at V and 2 bases at J, with 11 bases between. This CDR3 is 15 amino acids long. The CDR3 bases are TGTGCCAGCAGTTTAGGCGACAGCCTAAACACTGAAGCTTTCCTT. This sequence encodes CASSLGDSLNTEAFL.

The chain links TRBV28 to TRBJ1-1; no clear D. The CDR3 is 13 residues long. Germline V CDR1 and CDR2: MDHEN, SYDVKM. Trimming shortened V by 7 bases and J by 7 bases, and 16 bases separated the two germline ends. CDR3 coding DNA: TGTGCCAGCAACCCTTCAGGAGCGCTTGAAGCTTTCTTT. Protein: CASNPSGALEAFF.

This CDR3 is CASRYALIYYEQYF. In nucleotides, the CDR3 is TGTGCCAGCAGATACGCATTAATATACTATGAGCAGTACTTC. The chain is built from TRBV6-2 or TRBV6-3 and TRBJ2-7; D unresolved. Germline loops: CDR1 MNHEY, CDR2 SVGEGT. Trimming stripped 6 bases from V and 7 bases from J, with 19 bases between. This CDR3 has 14 amino acids.

On this clonotype itself: The CDR3 does not close with the conserved phenylalanine or tryptophan, likely indicating a read error. V is TRBV28 and J is TRBJ1-2, with D hard to call. The CDR3 extends over 14 amino acids. Trimming left V 6 bases short and J 4 bases short, with 15 bases between. In germline, CDR1 is MDHEN, CDR2 SYDVKM. The CDR3 sequence: CASRAGEHGYGYTL. CDR3 DNA: TGTGCCAGCAGGGCCGGGGAACATGGCTATGGCTACACCTTA.

This clonotype was observed a handful of times. At one boundary the junction diverges from the germline segment, which might be a read error. The gene calls are TRBV20-1 and TRBJ2-3, with D maybe TRBD2 (5 bases). CDR3 size: 14 residues. Germline V gene lookup returns CDR1 DFQATT and CDR2 SNEGSKA (reference sequence). The CDR3 DNA reads as TGCGGTGCTAGGAGAGCGGAGAACACAGATACTCAGTATTTT. It yields the protein CGARRAENTDTQYF.

As concerns this clonotype: Mismatch with germline at one junction end may stem from a read error. This chain connects TRBV5-6 to TRBJ1-1; D uncertain. The CDR3 is made up of 12 amino acids. Germline values: CDR1 SGHDT, CDR2 YYEEEE. The CDR3, as DNA: TGTGCCAGCGGCTTGGTGAGCGATGAAGCTTTCTTT. Encoded protein: CASGLVSDEAFF.

This clonotype appeared once. One junction end disagrees with the germline gene, perhaps due to a read error. CDR3 in amino acids: CACSAAVVAGELFF. The CDR3 DNA follows: TGTGCCTGCAGTGCCGCGGTGGTCGCCGGGGAGCTGTTTTTT. The chain carries TRBV12-3 or TRBV12-4 and TRBJ2-2; unclear D gene. The CDR3 runs 14 residues.

J is TRBJ2-2 and V is TRBV29-1; D possibly corresponds to TRBD2 (5 bases). In germline, CDR1 is SQVTM, CDR2 ANQGSEA. The CDR3 has 15 amino acids. CDR3 in DNA: TGCGGCCCCACATGCGGGTGGTGGAACACCGGGGAGCTGTTTTTT. It encodes CGPTCGWWNTGELFF.

With regard to this clonotype: At one boundary the junction diverges from the germline segment, which might be a read error. J is TRBJ2-7 and V is TRBV6-6; either TRBD1 or TRBD2 may fit D (5 bases each). This CDR3 is built from 14 residues. In germline, CDR1 is MNHNY, CDR2 SVGAGI (reference sequence). The CDR3 region has the DNA TGTACCAGCAGACCCCCCGGGACGAACGACGAGCGGTACTTC. As protein: CTSRPPGTNDERYF.

The chain joins TRBV24-1 to TRBJ2-3; tentatively, D is TRBD1 (5 bases). The V end lost 7 bases, the J end lost 15 bases, and 25 bases lay between the germline ends. The CDR3 consists of 14 residues. Germline CDR1 and CDR2: KGHDR and SFDVKD. The CDR3, as DNA: TGTGCCACCAGCTCAGCAGACAGCACAGATATGCAATATTTT. Amino acid sequence: CATSSADSTDMQYF.